The source of this T cell receptor beta chain is a study of T-cell reconstitution after alpha-beta-depleted transplantation in children. The CDR3 length is 19 residues. CDR1 LNHNV and CDR2 YYDKDF come from the germline V gene (reference sequence). Between the trimmed V and J ends, which lost 5 bases and 0 bases, there was a span of 25 bases. Construction of the TCRbeta library involved unique molecular identifiers. TCRdb called the PCR reads again in MiXCR, with one record for every CDR3 protein. The table lists almost 600,000 distinct CDR3 sequences, 25% to 30% of them singletons, with less than 40% in the top ten.

Here the sequenced sample was PBMCs, taken before TCRalphabeta/CD19-depleted stem cell transplant. V usage is TRBV15 and J usage is TRBJ1-2; TRBD1 is a possible D gene (5 bases). This clonotype was sampled from a boy younger than two with Wiskott-Aldrich syndrome, due to receive a stem cell transplant. The CDR3 region is CATSHTLPQRQIPNYGYTF. The CDR3 bases are TGTGCCACCAGCCACACCCTCCCCCAAAGACAGATTCCTAACTATGGCTACACCTTC.